These 25 T cell receptor beta chains share one sample of origin, sequenced in a study of vaccination effects on CD4 cells after COVID-19. What these receptors recognize is not known. With the ViraFEST assay, the study expanded antigen-specific CD4+ T cells using viral peptide pools, then sequenced them. Isolation of CD4+ T cells took place after 10 to 11 days of culture. Libraries were prepared by immunoSEQ multiplex PCR; TCRdb keeps only in-frame clonotypes and omits some of them. The sample carries approximately 54,000 clones, roughly 80% recorded once. The sequences come from CD4+ T cells from PBMCs cultured with HCoV-229E spike peptides, collected before COVID-19 vaccination. Source of these receptors: a human donor who received a COVID-19 vaccine.

The chain is built from TRBV19 and TRBJ1-1; a possible D gene is TRBD1 (5 bases). Germline CDR1 reads LNHDA; CDR2 reads SQIVND (reference sequence). Deletions cut 7 bases from V and 5 bases from J, with 14 bases between. The CDR3 extends over 13 amino acids. CDR3 sequence reads: CASIRQGVTEAFF. In DNA form, the CDR3 reads TGTGCCAGTATAAGGCAGGGAGTAACTGAAGCTTTCTTT. The full variable domain, rest sourced from reference TRBV19 and TRBJ1-1, is DGGITQSPKYLFRKEGQNVTLSCEQNLNHDAMYWYRQDPGQGLRLIYYSQIVNDFQKGDIAEGYSVSREKKESFPLTVTSAQKNPTAFYLCASIRQGVTEAFFGQGTRLTVV.

This clone was detected once. The rearrangement links TRBV29-1 to TRBJ1-1, with a weak D call TRBD1 (6 bases). This CDR3 spans 12 amino acids. V was trimmed by 4 bases and J by 4 bases, leaving 10 bases between them. Germline V gene lookup returns CDR1 SQVTM and CDR2 ANQGSEA. CDR3 sequence: CSVAPGATEAFF. The CDR3 DNA sequence: TGCAGCGTTGCCCCGGGGGCCACTGAAGCTTTCTTT.

This clone was picked up one time. The chain recombines TRBV7-3 with TRBJ1-3; D is ambiguous. From germline, CDR1 is SGHTA and CDR2 FQGTGA. The length of the CDR3 is 15 residues. Trimming stripped 1 base from V and 2 bases from J, with 9 bases between. The CDR3 here is CASSLIAGAGNTIYF. CDR3 DNA sequence: TGTGCCAGCAGCTTAATAGCAGGAGCTGGAAACACCATATATTTT.

The V gene is TRBV6-5, the J gene TRBJ1-4; perhaps TRBD1 as D (6 bases). This CDR3 has 12 amino acids. Germline-derived CDR1 and CDR2 are MNHEY and SVGAGI. Trimming pared 5 bases from V and 5 bases from J, leaving 6 bases between. CDR3 nucleotide sequence: TGTGCCAGCAGTAGGGGGAATGAAAAACTGTTTTTT. Its translation: CASSRGNEKLFF.

V gene TRBV5-4 combines with J gene TRBJ2-4; 7 bases are a match to TRBD1. Germline lookup yields CDR1 SGHNT and CDR2 YYREEE (reference sequence). J was trimmed by 1 base and V by 4 bases; bases with no gene match: 11. The CDR3 totals 17 residues. DNA for the CDR3: TGTGCCAGCAGCCTCAAGACAGGGAATGACGCCAAAAACATTCAGTACTTC. It yields the protein CASSLKTGNDAKNIQYF. The whole variable domain, filled in from reference TRBV5-4 and TRBJ2-4, reads ETGVTQSPTHLIKTRGQQVTLRCSSQSGHNTVSWYQQALGQGPQFIFQYYREEENGRGNFPPRFSGLQFPNYSSELNVNALELDDSALYLCASSLKTGNDAKNIQYFGAGTRLSVL.

The CDR3 DNA reads TGCGCCAGCAGCGCGGCCGGGACAGGAGAAGAGACCCAGTACTTC. It translates to CASSAAGTGEETQYF. The chain has TRBV5-1 and TRBJ2-5; 8 positions match TRBD1. V shed 4 bases, J shed 3 bases, and the junction held 8 bases outside the gene matches. The V gene's germline CDR1 is SGHRS and CDR2 YFSETQ. The CDR3 is 15 amino acids.

The rearrangement links TRBV9 to TRBJ2-7; D unclear. This CDR3 has 14 amino acids. The ends were cut back, 4 bases at V and 3 bases at J, with 14 bases in the middle. CDR1 is SGDLS and CDR2 is YYNGEE in the germline V gene. CDR3 bases: TGTGCCAGCAGCCGCGGCGGAGAATTCTACGAGCAGTACGTC. Its translation: CASSRGGEFYEQYV.

The V and J genes are TRBV18 and TRBJ1-2, with D maybe TRBD1 (5 bases). V was trimmed by 4 bases and J by 8 bases, leaving 14 bases between them. The germline V gene has CDR1 KGHSH and CDR2 LQKENI. The CDR3 extends over 13 amino acids. The CDR3 bases are TGTGCCAGCTCACGGGGACGCCTGGAGGGCTACACCTTC. Residues: CASSRGRLEGYTF.

The chain recombines TRBV5-1 with TRBJ1-2, with a weak D call TRBD1 (6 bases). The CDR3 spans 14 residues. Germline assignment: CDR1 SGHRS and CDR2 YFSETQ. V lost 4 bases to trimming and J lost 7 bases, with 17 bases between them. CDR3 sequence: CASSQDRDIGGYTF. CDR3 nucleotides: TGCGCCAGCAGCCAAGACCGGGACATTGGTGGCTACACCTTC.

The gene calls are TRBV5-5 and TRBJ2-2; the D call may be TRBD1 or TRBD2 (5 bases each). V lost 2 bases to trimming and J lost 3 bases, with 17 bases between them. The CDR3 runs to 17 residues. The germline gives CDR1 SGHKS, CDR2 YYEKEE (reference sequence). Here the CDR3 DNA reads TGTGCCAGCAGCTTTCCGGGGCTTTTGGGGCACACCGGGGAGCTGTTTTTT. Translation: CASSFPGLLGHTGELFF.

The chain combines TRBV4-1 with TRBJ2-3; 9 nucleotides agree with TRBD2. J gave up 4 bases and V 2 bases, and 7 bases lay outside the gene matches. CDR1 and CDR2 from the germline V gene are MGHRA and YSYEKL. This CDR3 has 16 residues. CDR3 in amino acids: CASSQSWRGGSDTQYF. For the CDR3, the DNA is TGCGCCAGCAGCCAATCTTGGCGGGGGGGCTCAGATACGCAGTATTTT.

The V gene is TRBV5-1, the J gene TRBJ2-7; 8 bases line up with TRBD1. CDR3 length: 14 amino acids. Trimming at V came to 2 bases and at J to 2 bases, leaving 3 bases not matched to a gene. Germline-derived CDR1 and CDR2 are SGHRS and YFSETQ. The CDR3 sequence: CASSLQGDAYEQYV. CDR3 coding DNA: TGCGCCAGCAGCTTACAGGGGGACGCCTACGAGCAGTACGTC.

The rearrangement uses TRBV6-4 and TRBJ2-2; D remains ambiguous. V lost 6 bases and J 1 base, leaving 9 bases between the germline ends. Germline assignment: CDR1 MRHNA and CDR2 SNTAGT. This CDR3 comprises 14 residues. As DNA, the CDR3 is TGTGCCAGCAGAGCTCGACAGAACACCGGGGAGCTGTTTTTT. It yields the protein CASRARQNTGELFF.

The genes are TRBV5-6 and TRBJ2-2, with 12 bases that match TRBD1. The CDR3 runs 14 residues. J lost 8 bases, V lost 4 bases, and 3 bases had no gene match. Germline lookup yields CDR1 SGHDT and CDR2 YYEEEE. CDR3 sequence (DNA): TGTGCCAGCAGCCGGGACAGGGGGCAGGGGGAGCTGTTTTTT. Its translation is CASSRDRGQGELFF. The whole variable domain, filled in from reference TRBV5-6 and TRBJ2-2, reads DAGVTQSPTHLIKTRGQQVTLRCSPKSGHDTVSWYQQALGQGPQFIFQYYEEEERQRGNFPDRFSGHQFPNYSSELNVNALLLGDSALYLCASSRDRGQGELFFGEGSRLTVL.

The rearrangement links TRBV5-1 to TRBJ2-3, with 9 positions matching TRBD2. This CDR3 is built from 15 residues. J was trimmed by 4 bases and V by 4 bases; bases with no gene match: 7. In germline, CDR1 is SGHRS, CDR2 YFSETQ. CDR3 sequence reads: CASSMMRGGADTQYF. DNA of the CDR3: TGCGCCAGCAGCATGATGCGGGGGGGGGCAGATACGCAGTATTTT. Complete variable domain (other parts from reference TRBV5-1 and TRBJ2-3): KAGVTQTPRYLIKTRGQQVTLSCSPISGHRSVSWYQQTPGQGLQFLFEYFSETQRNKGNFPGRFSGRQFSNSRSEMNVSTLELGDSALYLCASSMMRGGADTQYFGPGTRLTVL.

The rearrangement joins TRBV4-3 to TRBJ2-5, with 14 bases aligning to TRBD2. J gave up 2 bases and V 1 base, and 0 bases lay outside the gene matches. Germline V gives CDR1 LGHNA, CDR2 YSLEER. The CDR3 length is 16 residues. CDR3 in amino acids: CASSQGTSGGQETQYF. For the CDR3, the DNA is TGCGCCAGCAGCCAAGGGACTAGCGGGGGGCAAGAGACCCAGTACTTC.

The table lists this clone with a few counts. Germline is not matched at one junction end, which may reflect a read error. The chain uses TRBV29-1 and TRBJ1-4; D possibly corresponds to TRBD1 (5 bases). The CDR3 sequence is 14 residues long. Germline V gene lookup returns CDR1 SQVTM and CDR2 ANQGSEA. DNA for the CDR3: TGCAGCGTCGAAGACAGCTCAACTAATGAAAAACTGTTTTTT. As protein: CSVEDSSTNEKLFF.

This rearrangement joins TRBV2 to TRBJ2-3; TRBD2 matches 14 bases. The junction had 7 bases not matched to a gene; V was cut back by 7 bases and J by 7 bases. The CDR3 is made up of 15 amino acids. The germline V gene has CDR1 SNHLY and CDR2 FYNNEI. Here the CDR3 DNA reads TGTGCCAGCACTGGGGGACTAGCGGGGGCACATACGCAGTATTTT. The encoded protein is CASTGGLAGAHTQYF.

This chain links TRBV10-2 with TRBJ1-1, with TRBD1 as a possible D gene (5 bases). V was pared by 7 bases and J by 1 base, with 10 bases between. CDR1 is WSHSY and CDR2 is SAAADI in the germline V gene. The CDR3 runs 13 residues. The CDR3 DNA sequence: TGCGCCAGCACCAATGGGGGGAACACTGAAGCTTTCTTT. Its translation: CASTNGGNTEAFF.

The chain couples TRBV3-1 (or the pseudogene TRBV3-2) to TRBJ1-2; unclear D gene. V lost 0 bases to trimming and J lost 0 bases, with 8 bases between them. Germline V gene lookup returns CDR1 LGHDT and CDR2 YNNKEL (reference sequence). This CDR3 is built from 15 residues. The CDR3 nucleotides are TGTGCCAGCAGCCAAGAAACATCAGCTAACTATGGCTACACCTTC. This gives the protein CASSQETSANYGYTF.

This clone was seen just once. The chain employs TRBV28 and TRBJ1-1, with D uncertain. This CDR3 has 14 amino acids. Germline CDR1 MDHEN, CDR2 SYDVKM. Trimming pared 2 bases from V and 1 base from J, leaving 8 bases between. CDR3 sequence: CASSLIRGNTEAFF. DNA for the CDR3: TGTGCCAGCAGTTTAATACGAGGGAACACTGAAGCTTTCTTT.

V and J are TRBV7-3 and TRBJ2-3, with 8 bases aligning to TRBD2. Trimming cost V 6 bases and J 4 bases; bases outside gene matches: 9. The V gene's germline CDR1 is SGHTA and CDR2 FQGTGA. The CDR3 totals 15 residues. The CDR3 loop is CASSSSAGGADTQYF. The CDR3 region has the DNA TGTGCCAGCAGTTCCTCTGCGGGGGGCGCAGATACGCAGTATTTT.

The chain joins TRBV24-1 to TRBJ1-1; D is unresolved. V was cut by 3 bases and J by 1 base, with 2 bases left in between. CDR3 size: 12 residues. Germline V CDR1 and CDR2: KGHDR, SFDVKD. The CDR3 loop reads CATSDPNTEAFF. In nucleotides, the CDR3 is TGTGCCACCAGTGATCCGAACACTGAAGCTTTCTTT.

The chain carries TRBV7-9 and TRBJ2-5, with 10 bases aligning to TRBD1. V lost 5 bases and J lost 4; bases outside the gene matches: 4. Germline V gene lookup returns CDR1 SEHNR and CDR2 FQNEAQ (reference sequence). CDR3 size: 14 residues. This chain's CDR3 is CASSLRTGGETQYF. In DNA form, the CDR3 reads TGTGCCAGCAGCCTCAGGACAGGGGGAGAGACCCAGTACTTC.

J is TRBJ2-1 and V is TRBV2, with unresolved D. Germline loops: CDR1 SNHLY, CDR2 FYNNEI. The germline V and J ends were trimmed by 7 bases and 6 bases, with 7 bases remaining between them. The length of the CDR3 is 11 residues. The CDR3 DNA reads TGTGCCAGCAACGGATTCAATGAGCAGTTCTTC. The encoded protein is CASNGFNEQFF.